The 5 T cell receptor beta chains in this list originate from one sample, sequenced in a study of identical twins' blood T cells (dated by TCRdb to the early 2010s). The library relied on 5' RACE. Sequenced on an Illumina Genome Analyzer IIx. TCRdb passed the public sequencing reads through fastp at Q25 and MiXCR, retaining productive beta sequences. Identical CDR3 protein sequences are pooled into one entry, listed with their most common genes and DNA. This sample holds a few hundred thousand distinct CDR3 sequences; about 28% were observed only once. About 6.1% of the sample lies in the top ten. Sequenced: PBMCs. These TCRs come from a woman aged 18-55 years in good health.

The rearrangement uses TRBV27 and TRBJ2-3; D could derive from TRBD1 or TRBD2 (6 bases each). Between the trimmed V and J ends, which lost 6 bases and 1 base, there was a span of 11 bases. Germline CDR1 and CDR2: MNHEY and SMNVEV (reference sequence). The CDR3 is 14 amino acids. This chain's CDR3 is CASRYREGTDTQYF. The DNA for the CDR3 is TGTGCCAGCAGGTACAGGGAGGGCACAGATACGCAGTATTTT.

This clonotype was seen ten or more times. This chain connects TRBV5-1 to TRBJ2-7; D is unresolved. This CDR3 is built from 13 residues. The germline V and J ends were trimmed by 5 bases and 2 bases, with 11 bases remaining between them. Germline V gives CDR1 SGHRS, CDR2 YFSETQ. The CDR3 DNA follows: TGCGCCAGCAGACGGTTAGGAACCTACGAGCAGTACTTC. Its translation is CASRRLGTYEQYF.

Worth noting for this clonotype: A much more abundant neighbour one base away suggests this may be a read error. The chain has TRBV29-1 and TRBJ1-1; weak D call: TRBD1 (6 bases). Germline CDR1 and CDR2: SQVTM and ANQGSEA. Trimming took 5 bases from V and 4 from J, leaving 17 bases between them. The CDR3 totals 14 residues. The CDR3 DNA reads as TGCAGCGTTCACTATACAGGGAGAGGCACTGAAGCTTTCTTT. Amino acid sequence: CSVHYTGRGTEAFF.

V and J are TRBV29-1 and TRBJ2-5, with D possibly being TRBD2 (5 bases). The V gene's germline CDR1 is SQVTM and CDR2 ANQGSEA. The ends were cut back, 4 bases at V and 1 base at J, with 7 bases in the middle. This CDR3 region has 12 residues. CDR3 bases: TGCAGCGTTGTTGAGGGCCAAGAGACCCAGTACTTC. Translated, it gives CSVVEGQETQYF.

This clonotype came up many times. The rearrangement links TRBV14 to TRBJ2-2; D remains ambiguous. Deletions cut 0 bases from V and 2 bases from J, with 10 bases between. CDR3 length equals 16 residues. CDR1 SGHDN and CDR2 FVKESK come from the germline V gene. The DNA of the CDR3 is TGTGCCAGCAGCCAAGATCTGGAGATTAACACCGGGGAGCTGTTTTTT. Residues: CASSQDLEINTGELFF.